This passage covers 27 T cell receptor beta chains from one sample sequenced in a study of T cells in tumors after PD-1 blockade. Libraries were prepared by immunoSEQ multiplex PCR; TCRdb keeps only in-frame clonotypes and omits some of them. The sample lists around 25,000 clones, roughly 82% occurring once. The specimen comprised PBMCs, sampled after anti-PD-1 treatment. All receptors come from a human donor with basal cell carcinoma.

The chain combines TRBV15 with TRBJ2-7, with D perhaps matching TRBD1 or TRBD2 (5 bases each). Germline CDR1 LNHNV, CDR2 YYDKDF (reference sequence). Between the trimmed V and J ends, which lost 0 bases and 0 bases, there was a span of 9 bases. The CDR3 totals 15 residues. For the CDR3, the DNA is TGTGCCACCAGCAGAGACTGGGGGAGCTCCTACGAGCAGTACTTC. It translates to CATSRDWGSSYEQYF.

The rearrangement joins TRBV29-1 to TRBJ2-1; 9 bases fit TRBD2. V lost 7 bases, J lost 10 bases, and 8 bases stayed unmatched. There are 12 residues in the CDR3. Germline V gene sequence: CDR1 SQVTM, CDR2 ANQGSEA. CDR3 protein: CSAAGGSGEQFF. CDR3 coding DNA: TGCAGCGCCGCGGGGGGGAGTGGCGAGCAGTTCTTC.

This chain connects TRBV5-1 to TRBJ2-3; D might be TRBD1 or TRBD2, each matching 6 bases. Germline assignment: CDR1 SGHRS and CDR2 YFSETQ. Between the trimmed V and J ends, which lost 5 bases and 2 bases, there was a span of 9 bases. The CDR3 consists of 13 residues. The CDR3 DNA sequence: TGCGCCAGCAGTCGGGGGCTCACAGATACGCAGTATTTT. Protein sequence: CASSRGLTDTQYF.

The chain combines TRBV29-1 with TRBJ2-3; tentative D call: TRBD2 (7 bases). Trimming shortened V by 5 bases and J by 5 bases, and 14 bases separated the two germline ends. Looked up from germline, CDR1 is SQVTM and CDR2 is ANQGSEA. The CDR3 totals 13 residues. The DNA for the CDR3 is TGCAGCGTTCGAGGGGGGGCCGGAGATACGCAGTATTTT. Its protein product is CSVRGGAGDTQYF.

The rearrangement joins TRBV6-5 to TRBJ1-5, with 9 positions matching TRBD1. Looked up from germline, CDR1 is MNHEY and CDR2 is SVGAGI. CDR3 length: 14 amino acids. V was clipped by 5 bases and J by 5 bases; unmatched bases: 4. CDR3 residues: CASSKQGAHQPQHF. The CDR3 coding sequence is TGTGCCAGCAGTAAACAGGGGGCGCATCAGCCCCAGCATTTT.

V is TRBV23-1 and J is TRBJ2-7, with D uncertain. TRBV23-1 is classed as an ORF, of uncertain function. The CDR3 is made up of 16 amino acids. Trimming stripped 0 bases from V and 5 bases from J, with 17 bases between. DNA of the CDR3: TGCGCCAGCAGTCAATCGACGGCCTTAATAGGCGACGAGCAGTACTTC. Its protein is CASSQSTALIGDEQYF.

The chain recombines TRBV3-1 (or the pseudogene TRBV3-2) with TRBJ1-6; D is uncertain. CDR3 length equals 13 residues. The germline gives CDR1 LGHDT, CDR2 YNNKEL (reference sequence). Trimming stripped 7 bases from V and 6 bases from J, with 10 bases between. In nucleotides, the CDR3 is TGTGCCAGCAACCGCAAAGGTAATTCACCCCTCCACTTT. Translating it yields CASNRKGNSPLHF.

In its sample, this clone was seen a few times. This chain uses TRBV7-2 with TRBJ2-4, with D possibly TRBD2 on 5 matching bases. Germline CDR1 SGHTA, CDR2 FQGNSA. V was shortened by 2 bases and J by 6 bases, with 8 bases between the two germline ends. The CDR3 contains 13 residues. In DNA, the CDR3 is TGTGCCAGCAGCTTATCCGCGGGAAACATTCAGTACTTC. The encoded protein is CASSLSAGNIQYF.

About this clone: Other DNA sequences from this sample encode an identical CDR3 as well. This chain joins TRBV5-1 and TRBJ2-5, with TRBD2 matching 10 bases. The CDR3 consists of 19 residues. Germline V CDR1 and CDR2: SGHRS, YFSETQ. The trim removed 2 bases at V and 3 bases at J, leaving 16 bases unmatched. CDR3 bases: TGCGCCAGCAGCTTCGGGCGGTCCAGCGGGGGGGTAGGTGAAGAGACCCAGTACTTC. This codes for CASSFGRSSGGVGEETQYF. Supplemented by reference TRBV5-1 and TRBJ2-5, the full variable domain reads KAGVTQTPRYLIKTRGQQVTLSCSPISGHRSVSWYQQTPGQGLQFLFEYFSETQRNKGNFPGRFSGRQFSNSRSEMNVSTLELGDSALYLCASSFGRSSGGVGEETQYFGPGTRLLVL.

This chain connects TRBV9 to TRBJ2-1, with D possibly being TRBD1 or TRBD2 (6 bases each). The CDR3 is 15 amino acids. V shed 4 bases and J shed 6 bases, with 17 bases lying between them. CDR1 and CDR2 (germline): SGDLS, YYNGEE. The CDR3: CASSTKGGGGNEQFF. The CDR3 region has the DNA TGTGCCAGCAGCACGAAGGGGGGCGGTGGCAATGAGCAGTTCTTC.

CDR3 sequence reads: CASTDRASQPQHF. The CDR3 DNA is TGTGCCAGCACAGACAGGGCGAGTCAGCCCCAGCATTTT. The V gene is TRBV6-5, the J gene TRBJ1-5; 7 bases align to TRBD1. CDR3 length: 13 amino acids. Germline V gene data show CDR1 as MNHEY and CDR2 as SVGAGI. Trimming took 7 bases from V and 6 from J; bases not matched to a gene: 6.

The V and J genes are TRBV29-1 and TRBJ1-2; 7 nucleotides line up with TRBD1. Germline-derived CDR1 and CDR2 are SQVTM and ANQGSEA. This CDR3 has 17 amino acids. V lost 7 bases, J lost 11 bases, and 28 bases stayed unmatched. This chain's CDR3 is CSARLRTRQGGGLIYTF. CDR3 nucleotide sequence: TGCAGCGCCCGGTTGAGGACGAGACAGGGAGGCGGTTTGATTTACACCTTC. The complete variable domain, with remaining parts taken from reference TRBV29-1 and TRBJ1-2, reads SAVISQKPSRDICQRGTSLTIQCQVDSQVTMMFWYRQQPGQSLTLIATANQGSEATYESGFVIDKFPISRPNLTFSTLTVSNMSPEDSSIYLCSARLRTRQGGGLIYTFGSGTRLTVV.

The chain employs TRBV9 and TRBJ1-6, with 7 nucleotides matching TRBD1. The CDR3 is 15 residues long. Germline V gives CDR1 SGDLS, CDR2 YYNGEE. Losses at the gene ends were 4 bases for V and 10 bases for J; bases not matched to a gene: 11. CDR3: CASSLQQGSGSPLHF. The CDR3 DNA reads as TGTGCCAGCAGCTTACAACAGGGGTCAGGGTCACCCCTCCACTTT.

This chain joins TRBV24-1 and TRBJ2-2; 9 positions agree with TRBD2. The CDR3 totals 16 residues. With 0 bases clipped from V and 3 bases from J, the junction kept 1 base outside the gene matches. Germline CDR1 and CDR2: KGHDR and SFDVKD. CDR3 sequence (DNA): TGTGCCACCAGTGATTTGAGCGGGGGGCACACCGGGGAGCTGTTTTTT. Translation gives CATSDLSGGHTGELFF.

The CDR3 DNA sequence: TGTGCCAGCAGTTACTCGGGGGGGCGCGGTGAAAAACTGTTTTTT. Residues: CASSYSGGRGEKLFF. The chain joins TRBV6-5 to TRBJ1-4; D possibly corresponds to TRBD1 (6 bases). Trimming pared 0 bases from V and 7 bases from J, leaving 12 bases between. This CDR3 is built from 15 residues. Germline V gene sequence: CDR1 MNHEY, CDR2 SVGAGI.

This clone has only a few counts. The V gene is TRBV29-1, the J gene TRBJ2-7; D is ambiguous. This CDR3 is 11 amino acids long. The V gene lost 5 bases and the J gene lost 5 bases, with 10 bases spanning the gap. Germline CDR1 is SQVTM and CDR2 is ANQGSEA. CDR3 in DNA: TGCAGCGTTCAGAAGTCGGACGAGCAGTACTTC. This gives the protein CSVQKSDEQYF.

This sequence joins TRBV4-1 and TRBJ2-1; D is uncertain. CDR1 is MGHRA, CDR2 YSYEKL, per germline. The CDR3 spans 14 residues. V lost 4 bases and J 5 bases, leaving 12 bases between the germline ends. CDR3 loop: CASSPPHGDNEQFF. The CDR3 DNA reads TGCGCCAGCAGCCCACCCCACGGCGACAATGAGCAGTTCTTC.

J is TRBJ1-5 and V is TRBV7-9; D might be TRBD1 (5 bases). CDR1 and CDR2 from the germline V gene are SEHNR and FQNEAQ (reference sequence). V lost 3 bases, J lost 3 bases, and 9 bases lay in between. The CDR3 is 14 amino acids. The CDR3 loop is CASSLGTYNQPQHF. The CDR3 DNA is TGTGCCAGCAGCTTGGGGACGTACAATCAGCCCCAGCATTTT.

Comments on this clone: One end of the junction is discordant with germline, which a read error may explain. The rearrangement uses TRBV7-7 and TRBJ2-2; TRBD2 aligns across 10 bases. Per the germline V gene, CDR1 is SSHAT and CDR2 is FNYEAQ (reference sequence). This CDR3 is built from 15 residues. Here the CDR3 reads CASSRTSGHTGELFF. Here the CDR3 DNA reads TGTGCTAGCAGCCGGACTAGCGGACACACCGGGGAGCTGTTTTTT.

The chain joins TRBV6-5 to TRBJ1-2; unclear D gene. The V end was cut by 0 bases, the J end by 1 base, with 9 bases between. The germline V gene encodes CDR1 MNHEY and CDR2 SVGAGI. This CDR3 contains 15 residues. The CDR3 coding sequence is TGTGCCAGCAGTTACTCGTACGGGGATAACTATGGCTACACCTTC. This sequence encodes CASSYSYGDNYGYTF.

The genes are TRBV7-3 and TRBJ1-6; D gene unclear. This CDR3 is built from 16 residues. Trimming removed 5 bases from V and 7 bases from J, with 18 bases in between. CDR1 SGHTA and CDR2 FQGTGA come from the germline V gene. Here the CDR3 DNA reads TGTGCCAGCAGCCTACATACATCAGGAACGAATTCACCCCTCCACTTT. Translated: CASSLHTSGTNSPLHF.

The chain links TRBV2 to TRBJ2-7, with TRBD2 matching 12 bases. From germline, CDR1 is SNHLY and CDR2 FYNNEI. CDR3 size: 17 residues. V was pared by 5 bases and J by 0 bases, with 8 bases of the junction left unmatched. In DNA, the CDR3 is TGTGCCAGCAGTTGCACTAGCGGGGGGACAAGCTCCTACGAGCAGTACTTC. Amino acids: CASSCTSGGTSSYEQYF. Full variable domain (outside the CDR3, taken from reference TRBV2 and TRBJ2-7): EPEVTQTPSHQVTQMGQEVILRCVPISNHLYFYWYRQILGQKVEFLVSFYNNEISEKSEIFDDQFSVERPDGSNFTLKIRSTKLEDSAMYFCASSCTSGGTSSYEQYFGPGTRLTVT.

The chain employs TRBV14 and TRBJ2-5; D might be TRBD1 (5 bases). Germline V gene sequence: CDR1 SGHDN, CDR2 FVKESK. Deletions cut 4 bases from V and 5 bases from J, with 14 bases between. This CDR3 region has 14 residues. CDR3 sequence: CASSPTVHRETQYF. CDR3 coding DNA: TGTGCCAGCAGCCCGACAGTTCACAGGGAGACCCAGTACTTC.

The chain combines TRBV27 with TRBJ2-7, with D perhaps TRBD1 (6 bases). CDR3 length: 14 residues. V shed 2 bases and J shed 6 bases, with 14 bases lying between them. Germline CDR1 MNHEY, CDR2 SMNVEV (reference sequence). This CDR3 reads CASSLDRFNLEQYF. Here the CDR3 DNA reads TGTGCCAGCAGTTTAGACAGGTTTAATCTCGAGCAGTACTTC.

The rearrangement uses TRBV6-5 and TRBJ2-5, with D possibly being TRBD2 (6 bases). V lost 7 bases and J 4 bases, leaving 10 bases between the germline ends. The CDR3 consists of 12 residues. The germline CDR1 and CDR2 sequences are MNHEY and SVGAGI. As DNA, the CDR3 is TGTGCCAGCAACGGGGAGGCAGAGACCCAGTACTTC. It yields the protein CASNGEAETQYF.

V and J are TRBV7-9 and TRBJ2-3; D unclear. The CDR3 has 13 residues. V lost 5 bases, J lost 6 bases, and 12 bases lay in between. Germline loops: CDR1 SEHNR, CDR2 FQNEAQ (reference sequence). The CDR3 DNA sequence: TGTGCCAGCAGCCCTGACTTGGGCGATACGCAGTATTTT. Protein sequence: CASSPDLGDTQYF. Complete variable domain (other parts from reference TRBV7-9 and TRBJ2-3): DTGVSQNPRHKITKRGQNVTFRCDPISEHNRLYWYRQTLGQGPEFLTYFQNEAQLEKSRLLSDRFSAERPKGSFSTLEIQRTEQGDSAMYLCASSPDLGDTQYFGPGTRLTVL.

V usage is TRBV2 and J usage is TRBJ1-4; perhaps TRBD1 as D (6 bases). CDR1 is SNHLY, CDR2 FYNNEI, per germline. There are 16 residues in the CDR3. The ends were cut back, 6 bases at V and 6 bases at J, with 20 bases in the middle. The CDR3 DNA reads as TGTGCCAGCAGCCCTACCCGGAGGGGGGGGGATGAAAAACTGTTTTTT. It codes for CASSPTRRGGDEKLFF.